The 14 T cell receptor beta chains listed next were all sequenced from one sample in a study of breast tumors, draining lymph nodes, adjacent tissues. Breast cancer patients provided tissue from their axillary draining lymph nodes. One entry per CDR3 protein results from TCRdb running MiXCR on the multiplex PCR reads. This table holds 200,000 to 250,000 distinct CDR3 sequences, less than 40% found once. Sequenced material: axillary lymph node tissue. All receptors derive from a female donor with breast cancer. Some clones in this sample may be carry-over from other donors' samples.

V usage is TRBV15 and J usage is TRBJ2-5, with TRBD2 matching 8 bases. This CDR3 is built from 15 residues. Germline CDR1 is LNHNV and CDR2 is YYDKDF (reference sequence). Trimming took 0 bases from V and 9 from J; bases not matched to a gene: 9. The CDR3 region is CATSRDGAWREAQYF. The CDR3 nucleotides are TGTGCCACCAGCAGAGATGGTGCCTGGCGGGAGGCCCAGTACTTC.

This clonotype was observed at least ten times. This rearrangement joins TRBV7-9 to TRBJ2-3; TRBD2 aligns across 7 bases. Losses at the gene ends were 1 base for V and 3 bases for J; bases not matched to a gene: 7. Germline CDR1 reads SEHNR; CDR2 reads FQNEAQ (reference sequence). The CDR3 totals 16 residues. The DNA of the CDR3 is TGTGCCAGCAGCTTAGTGAGACTAGCCAGTACAGATACGCAGTATTTT. It is translated as CASSLVRLASTDTQYF.

This clonotype was picked up many times. The chain joins TRBV20-1 to TRBJ2-1, with D perhaps assigned TRBD1 or TRBD2 (6 bases each). Germline V CDR1 and CDR2: DFQATT, SNEGSKA (reference sequence). Trimming stripped 3 bases from V and 6 bases from J, with 18 bases between. The CDR3 runs 15 residues. The CDR3: CSASWGAPESNEQFF. CDR3 DNA sequence: TGCAGTGCTAGTTGGGGGGCCCCAGAATCCAATGAGCAGTTCTTC.

For this clonotype: A much larger clone differs from this one at a single base, so this may be a read error. J is TRBJ2-7 and V is TRBV6-5, with 8 bases identical to TRBD1. V trimming: 6 bases; J trimming: 5 bases; junction bases outside the gene matches: 6. The length of the CDR3 is 13 residues. Germline lookup yields CDR1 MNHEY and CDR2 SVGAGI. CDR3 protein: CASRRTGKHEQYF. The CDR3 coding sequence is TGTGCCAGCAGGCGGACAGGGAAGCACGAGCAGTACTTC.

This clonotype has at least ten counts. The J gene is TRBJ2-3, the V gene TRBV20-1; D gene ambiguous. V was cut by 3 bases and J by 2 bases, with 12 bases left in between. Germline loops: CDR1 DFQATT, CDR2 SNEGSKA (reference sequence). This CDR3 is 14 amino acids long. The CDR3 nucleotides read TGCAGTGCTAGTTCCCCCCTAAACACAGATACGCAGTATTTT. This codes for CSASSPLNTDTQYF.

A few counts support this clonotype. The chain employs TRBV7-9 and TRBJ2-1, with TRBD2 as a possible D gene (6 bases). V gave up 5 bases and J gave up 7 bases, with 36 bases separating them. The CDR3 consists of 21 residues. Germline V gene sequence: CDR1 SEHNR, CDR2 FQNEAQ (reference sequence). The CDR3, as DNA: TGTGCCAGCAGCAGATTTGACACGCGCGGCAAAGCGCGGGATTCGGGAAATGAGCAGTTCTTC. It is translated as CASSRFDTRGKARDSGNEQFF.

This clonotype was seen just once. The chain uses TRBV7-3 and TRBJ1-3; D is undetermined. The CDR3 sequence is 15 residues long. Germline CDR1 SGHTA, CDR2 FQGTGA. Trimming took 1 base from V and 2 from J, leaving 9 bases between them. This chain's CDR3 is CASSLKDGAGNTIYF. The CDR3 region has the DNA TGTGCCAGCAGCTTAAAGGACGGGGCTGGAAACACCATATATTTT.

The chain is built from TRBV20-1 and TRBJ2-5, with 16 bases that match TRBD2. The CDR3 is 15 residues long. Germline V gene lookup returns CDR1 DFQATT and CDR2 SNEGSKA (reference sequence). Losses at the gene ends were 3 bases for V and 6 bases for J; bases not matched to a gene: 4. As DNA, the CDR3 is TGCAGTGCTAGCGGGACTAGCGGGGGGGCGAAGACCCAGTACTTC. Protein sequence: CSASGTSGGAKTQYF.

In this sample, this clonotype turned up many times. This chain links TRBV29-1 with TRBJ2-7; possibly TRBD1 or TRBD2 for D (6 bases each). The CDR3 loop spans 16 amino acids. Germline CDR1 and CDR2: SQVTM and ANQGSEA. Between the trimmed V and J ends, which lost 4 bases and 2 bases, there was a span of 21 bases. CDR3 sequence: CSVGGLEGGNPYEQYF. The CDR3, as DNA: TGCAGCGTTGGAGGGCTTGAGGGGGGAAATCCCTACGAGCAGTACTTC.

This clonotype was seen ten or more times. The chain recombines TRBV12-5 with TRBJ2-2, with TRBD2 matching over 8 bases. This CDR3 spans 15 amino acids. Germline V gene lookup returns CDR1 LGHNT and CDR2 FRNRAP. The V gene end was trimmed by 6 bases and the J gene end by 0 bases; junction bases not matched to a gene: 3. The DNA of the CDR3 is TGTGCTAGTGGAATTAGCGGGGCGAACACCGGGGAGCTGTTTTTT. As protein: CASGISGANTGELFF.

This clonotype has only a few counts. This chain links TRBV6-1 with TRBJ2-3; 9 positions match TRBD2. The CDR3 sequence is 16 residues long. Trimming cost V 6 bases and J 6 bases; bases outside gene matches: 13. In germline, CDR1 is MNHNS, CDR2 SASEGT. In DNA form, the CDR3 reads TGTGCCAGCAGGCGGGGGGCGGGAGGGCCAGGTGATACGCAGTATTTT. As protein: CASRRGAGGPGDTQYF.

This chain uses TRBV5-4 with TRBJ2-7; possibly TRBD2 for D (6 bases). In germline, CDR1 is SGHNT, CDR2 YYREEE (reference sequence). Trimming took off 3 bases at V and 0 bases at J, with 13 bases between the two ends. This CDR3 region has 15 residues. CDR3 residues: CASSSGTPSSYEQYF. The CDR3 region has the DNA TGTGCCAGCAGCTCTGGGACTCCAAGCTCCTACGAGCAGTACTTC.

This clonotype occurred many times. The chain uses TRBV6-6 and TRBJ1-5; possible D gene TRBD1, 5 bases. The CDR3 extends over 14 amino acids. V was shortened by 6 bases and J by 2 bases, with 11 bases between the two germline ends. Germline CDR1 reads MNHNY; CDR2 reads SVGAGI (reference sequence). Here the CDR3 DNA reads TGTGCCAGCAGCCCCGCGGGGGGCAATCAGCCCCAGCATTTT. Its translation: CASSPAGGNQPQHF.

This clonotype has ten or more counts. The chain combines TRBV6-6 with TRBJ2-2; a weak D match, TRBD1 (5 bases). Germline CDR1 and CDR2: MNHNY and SVGAGI (reference sequence). The CDR3 has 16 residues. V was trimmed by 2 bases and J by 1 base, leaving 11 bases between them. CDR3 nucleotide sequence: TGTGCCAGCAGTTACCCCATCAGGGAGAACACCGGGGAGCTGTTTTTT. Amino acid sequence: CASSYPIRENTGELFF.